Below, 28 T cell receptor beta chains from the same sample are listed, as sequenced in a study of read filtering for tumor transcriptome and immune sequencing. The library was built from about 400 ng RNA with molecular barcoded adaptors for alpha/delta and beta/gamma chains. TCRdb itself ran the reads through MiXCR, one entry per CDR3 protein. This repertoire shows some 50,000 distinct CDR3 sequences, 20% found once; its top ten account for over 35%. The sequenced sample was a population of CD138-negative cells sorted from bone marrow. The receptors shown here come from a donor at least 40 years old with multiple myeloma.

This clonotype was counted ten times or more. CDR3 residues: CASRGPGLARRAPYEQYF. The CDR3 DNA follows: TGTGCCAGCAGGGGCCCGGGACTAGCGCGGAGGGCCCCCTACGAGCAGTACTTC. The chain employs TRBV4-2 and TRBJ2-7; 10 bases agree with TRBD2. The junction had 16 bases not matched to a gene; V was cut back by 6 bases and J by 2 bases. The germline V gene has CDR1 LGHNA and CDR2 YNFKEQ. The CDR3 runs 18 residues.

This clonotype was detected many times. The chain recombines TRBV20-1 with TRBJ2-3; 7 bases fit TRBD2. The CDR3 sequence is 14 residues long. Germline trimming cut 6 bases from V and 4 bases from J; bases unmatched to any gene: 10. Germline V gene sequence: CDR1 DFQATT, CDR2 SNEGSKA (reference sequence). The chain's CDR3 is CSANRGVDPDTQYF. The CDR3 DNA sequence: TGCAGTGCAAACCGGGGGGTAGATCCAGATACGCAGTATTTT.

This clonotype appeared many times. The chain has TRBV11-3 and TRBJ2-2, with 8 bases identical to TRBD1. With 5 bases clipped from V and 4 bases from J, the junction kept 6 bases outside the gene matches. The CDR3 contains 15 residues. CDR1 and CDR2 (germline): SGHNT, YENEEA. The CDR3 loop reads CASSLAQGVTGELFF. CDR3 DNA: TGTGCCAGCAGCCTAGCACAGGGGGTCACCGGGGAGCTGTTTTTT. The full variable domain, with the rest looked up from reference TRBV11-3 and TRBJ2-2, is EAGVVQSPRYKIIEKKQPVAFWCNPISGHNTLYWYLQNLGQGPELLIRYENEEAVDDSQLPKDRFSAERLKGVDSTLKIQPAELGDSAVYLCASSLAQGVTGELFFGEGSRLTVL.

This clonotype was counted at least ten times. The junction does not match germline at one end; this may be a read error. The chain combines TRBV28 with TRBJ2-1; 14 positions match TRBD2. The CDR3 covers 15 residues. Germline CDR1 reads MDHEN; CDR2 reads SYDVKM. The CDR3 DNA follows: TGTGCCAGCAGTACACTCCGGGGGACTAGCGGGAGTCGGGTCTTC. This codes for CASSTLRGTSGSRVF.

This clonotype was counted ten times or more. The chain employs TRBV2 and TRBJ1-4; possibly TRBD1 for D (6 bases). Between the trimmed V and J ends, which lost 7 bases and 0 bases, there was a span of 12 bases. Germline V CDR1 and CDR2: SNHLY, FYNNEI. The CDR3 runs 15 residues. The CDR3 loop reads CASMQGTTTNEKLFF. CDR3 nucleotides: TGTGCCAGCATGCAGGGGACCACAACTAATGAAAAACTGTTTTTT.

In this sample, this clonotype turned up many times. This chain links TRBV5-4 with TRBJ2-3; 9 positions agree with TRBD2. Germline V lookup: CDR1 SGHNT, CDR2 YYREEE (reference sequence). The CDR3 extends over 16 amino acids. J was trimmed by 2 bases and V by 1 base; bases with no gene match: 5. The CDR3 region is CASSLFSGGVTDTQYF. CDR3 DNA: TGTGCCAGCAGCTTGTTTAGCGGGGGAGTCACAGATACGCAGTATTTT.

This clonotype was observed many times. Here the CDR3 reads CASSPGLAGVQDTQYF. The CDR3 DNA reads TGCGCCAGCAGCCCCGGACTAGCGGGAGTTCAAGATACGCAGTATTTT. This rearrangement joins TRBV5-1 to TRBJ2-3; TRBD2 agrees at 13 bases. The CDR3 is 16 amino acids. CDR1 SGHRS and CDR2 YFSETQ come from the germline V gene. Trimming cost V 4 bases and J 5 bases; bases outside gene matches: 7.

A remark on this clonotype: The junction departs from the called germline gene at one end, perhaps through a read error. The V gene is TRBV20-1, the J gene TRBJ2-2, with D perhaps TRBD1 or TRBD2 (5 bases each). This CDR3 has 15 amino acids. Per the germline V gene, CDR1 is DFQATT and CDR2 is SNEGSKA (reference sequence). The CDR3 nucleotides are TGCAGTGCTATAGATGGGGCCGCTACCCCCGGGAAGCTGTTTTTT. Its translation: CSAIDGAATPGKLFF.

A note on this clonotype: A junction boundary mismatches the germline segment, possibly from a read error. The V call is TRBV28, the J call TRBJ2-1; 7 positions match TRBD1. Germline lookup yields CDR1 MDHEN and CDR2 SYDVKM. The CDR3 runs 15 residues. CDR3: CVTDTLGGDYNEQSF. The CDR3 nucleotides read TGTGTCACCGATACTTTAGGGGGCGACTACAATGAGCAGTCCTTC.

CDR3 bases: TGCAGAGCTGGCCGGCGAGCTAGCGGGAGCTCCTACAATGAGCAGTTCTTC. Translating it yields CRAGRRASGSSYNEQFF. The chain joins TRBV29-1 to TRBJ2-1; 10 nucleotides line up with TRBD2. Germline V lookup: CDR1 SQVTM, CDR2 ANQGSEA. This CDR3 has 17 residues.

A remark on this clonotype: A read error may explain this, as a much larger clone is one base away. This chain links TRBV5-4 with TRBJ2-3; 13 bases are shared with TRBD2. The CDR3 contains 16 residues. Per germline, CDR1 SGHNT and CDR2 YYREEE (reference sequence). V dropped 7 bases and J dropped 3; count of bases not matched to a gene: 8. CDR3 nucleotides: TGTGCCAGCGGCCCCGGGACTAGCGGGAATACAGATACGCAGTATTTT. Its translation is CASGPGTSGNTDTQYF.

J is TRBJ1-5 and V is TRBV20-1; 7 nucleotides align to TRBD1. V was pared by 5 bases and J by 3 bases, with 7 bases of the junction left unmatched. The CDR3 runs to 14 residues. From germline, CDR1 is DFQATT and CDR2 SNEGSKA (reference sequence). CDR3 region: CSAALTGSNQPQHF. The CDR3 bases are TGCAGTGCTGCCTTGACAGGGTCCAATCAGCCCCAGCATTTT.

This clonotype was detected many times. V gene TRBV2 combines with J gene TRBJ1-2, with 8 bases that match TRBD1. V dropped 5 bases and J dropped 3; count of bases not matched to a gene: 5. The germline V gene has CDR1 SNHLY and CDR2 FYNNEI. The CDR3 contains 14 residues. This CDR3 is CASSKGQGHYGYTF. For the CDR3, the DNA is TGTGCCAGCAGTAAAGGACAGGGACACTATGGCTACACCTTC. Using reference TRBV2 and TRBJ1-2 for the parts outside the CDR3, the full variable domain is EPEVTQTPSHQVTQMGQEVILRCVPISNHLYFYWYRQILGQKVEFLVSFYNNEISEKSEIFDDQFSVERPDGSNFTLKIRSTKLEDSAMYFCASSKGQGHYGYTFGSGTRLTVV.

This clonotype was recorded at least ten times. This CDR3 reads CASSQELADTYNEQFF. As DNA, the CDR3 is TGCGCCAGCAGCCAAGAGTTAGCGGACACTTACAATGAGCAGTTCTTC. The V and J genes are TRBV4-3 and TRBJ2-1, with TRBD2 as a possible D gene (6 bases). V dropped 0 bases and J dropped 4 bases, with 13 bases sitting between them. The germline gives CDR1 LGHNA, CDR2 YSLEER. This CDR3 has 16 residues.

This clonotype was observed at least ten times. The rearrangement uses TRBV20-1 and TRBJ2-1; D not certain. Germline V CDR1 and CDR2: DFQATT, SNEGSKA (reference sequence). CDR3 size: 12 residues. CDR3 sequence (DNA): TGCAGCGTCGTTAAGTCCTACAATGAGCAGTTCTTC. Amino acid sequence: CSVVKSYNEQFF.

Ten or more counts support this clonotype. This rearrangement joins TRBV20-1 to TRBJ2-3; possible D gene TRBD2, 5 bases. Trimming removed 2 bases at V and 6 bases at J, with 21 bases between. The germline V gene has CDR1 DFQATT and CDR2 SNEGSKA (reference sequence). CDR3 length: 16 residues. CDR3 amino acids: CSARPTDDGILDTQYF. In nucleotides, the CDR3 is TGCAGTGCTAGACCTACGGATGACGGGATCTTGGATACGCAGTATTTT.

This clonotype was seen more than once but under ten times. The CDR3, as DNA: TGTGCCAGCGGCGCGGGGATGAACACTGAAGCTTTCTTT. This encodes CASGAGMNTEAFF. The rearrangement uses TRBV27 and TRBJ1-1; D gene uncertain. The CDR3 consists of 13 residues. Trimming took off 8 bases at V and 0 bases at J, with 10 bases between the two ends. CDR1 and CDR2 (germline): MNHEY, SMNVEV (reference sequence).

The V call is TRBV10-2, the J call TRBJ2-7, with D possibly matching TRBD1 (5 bases). Germline V gene sequence: CDR1 WSHSY, CDR2 SAAADI. The CDR3 consists of 12 residues. V was cut by 11 bases and J by 0 bases, with 11 bases left in between. DNA of the CDR3: TGCGCCTCACAGGCTAGCTCCTACGAGCAGTACTTC. It codes for CASQASSYEQYF.

On this clonotype: This may stem from a read error, because a much larger clone lies one nucleotide away. This rearrangement joins TRBV10-3 to TRBJ2-1, with 9 bases lining up with TRBD1. Per germline, CDR1 ENHRY and CDR2 SYGVKD. The ends lost 0 bases at V and 7 bases at J; junction bases unmatched: 7. This CDR3 spans 16 amino acids. CDR3 residues: CAISESTGQGGNEQFF. CDR3 DNA sequence: TGTGCCATCAGTGAGTCGACGGGACAGGGAGGGAATGAGCAGTTCTTC.

Concerning this clonotype: One base away lies a much larger clone, so this may be a sequencing read error. The chain recombines TRBV5-1 with TRBJ2-7; D is unresolved. CDR3 length: 14 residues. The germline CDR1 and CDR2 sequences are SGHRS and YFSETQ. The CDR3 loop reads CARSLAAGSYEQYF. CDR3 in DNA: TGCGCCCGCAGCTTGGCCGCCGGGTCCTACGAGCAGTACTTC.

In its sample, this clonotype was seen many times. The CDR3 region is CASRDQVGNSNQPQHF. The CDR3 nucleotides are TGTGCCAGCAGGGACCAAGTAGGAAATAGCAATCAGCCCCAGCATTTT. This chain connects TRBV2 to TRBJ1-5; D gene uncertain. Germline CDR1 SNHLY, CDR2 FYNNEI. The V end lost 6 bases, the J end lost 0 bases, and 15 bases lay between the germline ends. This CDR3 comprises 16 residues.

In regard to this clonotype: One junction end does not reproduce the germline sequence, and a read error may be involved. CDR3 region: CSVVGEWMETRYF. CDR3 DNA sequence: TGCAGCGTTGTGGGGGAGTGGATGGAGACCCGGTACTTC. The V gene is TRBV29-1, the J gene TRBJ2-5, with D perhaps assigned TRBD1 or TRBD2 (5 bases each). The CDR3 contains 13 residues. From germline, CDR1 is SQVTM and CDR2 ANQGSEA.

This clonotype was observed at least ten times. The rearrangement links TRBV12-3 or TRBV12-4 to TRBJ1-2, with 12 positions matching TRBD1. The length of the CDR3 is 14 residues. After removal of 7 bases from V and 7 bases from J, the junction contained 7 bases not matched to a gene. The chain's CDR3 is CASKPRDRGPGYTF. The DNA for the CDR3 is TGTGCCAGCAAACCCCGGGACAGGGGGCCTGGCTACACCTTC.

This clonotype was observed at least ten times. V gene TRBV4-2 combines with J gene TRBJ2-1; possible D gene TRBD2, 5 bases. Trimming took off 3 bases at V and 6 bases at J, with 12 bases between the two ends. The CDR3 spans 14 residues. The germline CDR1 and CDR2 sequences are LGHNA and YNFKEQ. The CDR3 loop is CASSHVTGGNEQFF. The DNA for the CDR3 is TGTGCCAGCAGCCACGTCACTGGAGGCAATGAGCAGTTCTTC.

In this sample, this clonotype turned up many times. The CDR3 bases are TGTGCCAGCAGTGGGACCCCAGATACGCAGTATTTT. Protein product: CASSGTPDTQYF. The J gene is TRBJ2-3, the V gene TRBV28, with D perhaps matching TRBD1 or TRBD2 (5 bases each). The V end lost 5 bases, the J end lost 4 bases, and 7 bases lay between the germline ends. The CDR3 length is 12 residues. The germline gives CDR1 MDHEN, CDR2 SYDVKM.

This clonotype has ten or more counts. The chain couples TRBV11-2 to TRBJ2-3; D uncertain. This CDR3 has 14 residues. Trimming removed 1 base at V and 4 bases at J, with 9 bases between. Germline V gives CDR1 SGHAT, CDR2 FQNNGV. The CDR3 DNA follows: TGTGCCAGCAGCTTAGGCGGAACATCAGATACGCAGTATTTT. It specifies CASSLGGTSDTQYF.

At least ten counts were recorded for this clonotype. The chain couples TRBV5-5 to TRBJ2-5, with D tentatively TRBD1 (5 bases). V was trimmed by 1 base and J by 5 bases, leaving 18 bases between them. This CDR3 region has 16 residues. Germline loops: CDR1 SGHKS, CDR2 YYEKEE (reference sequence). The chain's CDR3 is CASSLSRQGAMETQYF. CDR3 nucleotide sequence: TGTGCCAGCAGCTTGTCGAGGCAGGGCGCAATGGAGACCCAGTACTTC.

There are many counts of this clonotype. The V gene is TRBV4-3, the J gene TRBJ2-1; 13 bases are shared with TRBD2. The CDR3 extends over 18 amino acids. Germline V gene sequence: CDR1 LGHNA, CDR2 YSLEER. The V and J ends lost 4 bases and 0 bases, in that order; junction bases with no gene match: 6. The CDR3 reads CASSPRLAGGSSYNEQFF. DNA of the CDR3: TGCGCCAGCAGCCCTAGACTAGCGGGAGGCAGCTCCTACAATGAGCAGTTCTTC.